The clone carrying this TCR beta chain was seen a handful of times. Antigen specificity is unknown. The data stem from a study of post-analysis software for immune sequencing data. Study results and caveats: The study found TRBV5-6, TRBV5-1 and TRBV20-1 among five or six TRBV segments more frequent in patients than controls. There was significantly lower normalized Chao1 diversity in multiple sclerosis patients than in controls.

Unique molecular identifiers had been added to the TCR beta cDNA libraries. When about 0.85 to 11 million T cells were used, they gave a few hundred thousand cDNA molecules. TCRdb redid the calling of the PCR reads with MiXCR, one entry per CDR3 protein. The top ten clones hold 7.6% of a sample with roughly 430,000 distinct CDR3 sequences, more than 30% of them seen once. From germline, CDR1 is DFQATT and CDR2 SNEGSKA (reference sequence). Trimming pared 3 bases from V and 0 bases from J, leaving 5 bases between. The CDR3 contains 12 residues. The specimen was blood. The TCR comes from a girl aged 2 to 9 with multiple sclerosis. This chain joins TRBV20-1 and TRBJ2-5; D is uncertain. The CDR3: CSASHNQETQYF. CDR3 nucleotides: TGCAGTGCTAGTCACAACCAAGAGACCCAGTACTTC.